A selection of T cell receptor beta chains follows, all from one sample in a study of T cell clonotyping in hematopoietic cell transplantation. Assay: immunoSEQ multiplex PCR; the TCRdb copy retains only in-frame clones and omits some. The data hold some 6,300 clones, with 70% to 90% observed a single time. The material sequenced was peripheral blood mononuclear cells, taken 180 days after allogeneic stem cell transplant. The receptor set was obtained from a female patient aged 50-65 years who had an allogeneic stem cell transplant from an unrelated donor, so the T cells may come from the graft donor. Some clones in this sample may be carry-over from other donors' samples. The CDR3 runs from the conserved cysteine through the conserved F or W. A D gene is named only where the DNA matches it firmly. A row's size may be missing; if present it is once, few, many or a size class.

v_call	clone_size	j_call	d_call	cdr3_aa	cdr3_nt
TRBV20-1	-	TRBJ1-1	-	CSAGTTEAFF	TGCAGTGCCGGAACCACTGAAGCTTTCTTT
TRBV11-2	once	TRBJ2-7	-	CASSLAAGVAYEQYF	TGTGCCAGCAGCTTAGCGGCAGGCGTCGCGTACGAGCAGTACTTC
TRBV18	large	TRBJ2-7	-	CASSPPGSPYEQYF	TGTGCCAGCTCACCCCCGGGCAGCCCCTACGAGCAGTACTTC
TRBV10-3	-	TRBJ1-5	-	CAISVEGGNNQPQHF	TGTGCCATCAGTGTAGAGGGGGGCAACAATCAGCCCCAGCATTTT
TRBV6-5	-	TRBJ1-5	TRBD1	CASSYSGQGNQPQHF	TGTGCCAGCAGTTACTCAGGACAGGGAAATCAGCCCCAGCATTTT
TRBV19	large	TRBJ1-1	-	CASSPTPGGSTEAFF	TGTGCCAGTAGTCCAACACCGGGGGGTAGCACTGAAGCTTTCTTT
TRBV5-8	-	TRBJ1-2	-	CASSRSGVDGYTF	TGTGCCAGCAGTAGATCCGGGGTTGATGGCTACACCTTC
TRBV5-6	-	TRBJ1-4	-	CASSLVAGTNEKLFF	TGTGCCAGCAGCTTGGTTGCGGGAACTAATGAAAAACTGTTTTTT
TRBV11-1	-	TRBJ2-7	-	CASSFGKGDVDEQYF	TGTGCCAGCAGCTTCGGTAAAGGGGATGTGGACGAGCAGTACTTC
TRBV13	-	TRBJ2-7	-	CASSVGRGTYEQYF	TGTGCCAGCAGCGTAGGCAGGGGCACCTACGAGCAGTACTTC
TRBV21-1	-	TRBJ1-5	-	CASSKKTGDSNQPQHF	TGTGCCAGCAGCAAAAAGACAGGGGATAGCAATCAGCCCCAGCATTTT
TRBV6-4	-	TRBJ2-1	TRBD2	CASLRLAGENNEQFF	TGTGCCAGCCTAAGACTAGCGGGGGAGAACAATGAGCAGTTCTTC
TRBV19	once	TRBJ1-3	-	CASSIAYTIYF	TGTGCCAGTAGTATCGCGTACACCATATATTTT
TRBV5-1	-	TRBJ2-1	-	CASRPAAGNEQFF	TGCGCCAGCAGGCCCGCCGCGGGGAATGAGCAGTTCTTC
TRBV19	medium-sized	TRBJ1-5	-	CASSAGANQPQHF	TGTGCCAGTAGTGCGGGGGCCAATCAGCCCCAGCATTTT
TRBV10-3	once	TRBJ2-7	TRBD2	CAISDVRGGPNEQYF	TGTGCCATCAGTGACGTGCGGGGGGGCCCAAACGAGCAGTACTTC
TRBV6-1	-	TRBJ2-1	TRBD2	CASSEEVGGGRVEQFF	TGTGCCAGCAGTGAGGAGGTCGGGGGGGGCCGGGTTGAGCAGTTCTTC
TRBV6-5	-	TRBJ2-7	-	CASSGRTATYEQYF	TGTGCCAGCAGTGGCCGGACAGCCACCTACGAGCAGTACTTC
TRBV7-8	-	TRBJ2-5	-	CASNQGGEETQYF	TGTGCCAGCAACCAGGGGGGGGAGGAGACCCAGTACTTC
TRBV2	-	TRBJ2-3	TRBD2	CASTRDAGGTDTQYF	TGTGCCAGCACCCGGGATGCGGGGGGCACAGATACGCAGTATTTT
TRBV28	-	TRBJ2-7	TRBD1	CASRTMPGQGAHEQYF	TGTGCCAGCAGAACGATGCCGGGACAGGGTGCCCACGAGCAGTACTTC
TRBV29-1	-	TRBJ2-7	-	CSARTETYEQYF	TGCAGCGCCCGGACGGAGACCTACGAGCAGTACTTC
TRBV7-2	-	TRBJ2-5	TRBD2	CASSLGGTSDSETQYF	TGTGCCAGCAGCTTGGGAGGGACTAGCGATTCAGAGACCCAGTACTTC
TRBV27	-	TRBJ1-5	-	CASSLVQGNQPQHF	TGTGCCAGCAGCCTTGTCCAGGGTAATCAGCCCCAGCATTTT
TRBV27	-	TRBJ1-2	-	CASSLRGFGYTF	TGTGCCAGCAGTTTACGGGGATTCGGCTACACCTTC
TRBV5-1	-	TRBJ2-3	-	CASMWGGASTDTQYF	TGCGCCAGCATGTGGGGGGGGGCGAGCACAGATACGCAGTATTTT
TRBV5-1	few	TRBJ1-4	TRBD1	CASSPAQGWEKLFF	TGCGCCAGCAGCCCAGCACAGGGGTGGGAAAAACTGTTTTTT
TRBV2	-	TRBJ1-1	TRBD1	CASLPTGGFTEAFF	TGTGCCAGCCTCCCGACAGGGGGCTTCACTGAAGCTTTCTTT
TRBV7-9	-	TRBJ2-1	-	CASSLLDGAEQFF	TGTGCCAGCAGCTTACTCGATGGGGCTGAGCAGTTCTTC
TRBV5-6	-	TRBJ1-1	-	CASSPPGGGQGNTEAFF	TGTGCCAGCAGCCCCCCGGGGGGAGGGCAAGGGAACACTGAAGCTTTCTTT
TRBV9	medium-sized	TRBJ2-1	TRBD2	CASSELATYNEQFF	TGTGCCAGCAGCGAACTAGCGACTTACAATGAGCAGTTCTTC
TRBV19	few	TRBJ1-6	-	CASSIRTTRGNNSPLHF	TGTGCCAGTAGTATACGAACGACGAGGGGGAATAATTCACCCCTCCACTTT
TRBV18	-	TRBJ2-3	-	CASSPLAGENPTQYF	TGTGCCAGCTCACCCCTAGCCGGAGAAAACCCGACGCAGTATTTT
TRBV7-9	-	TRBJ2-7	-	CASSLVIGRSYEQYF	TGTGCCAGCAGCTTAGTCATTGGCCGCTCCTACGAGCAGTACTTC
TRBV2	-	TRBJ2-3	-	CASRRLGLFDTQYF	TGTGCCAGCAGAAGACTAGGCCTCTTTGATACGCAGTATTTT
TRBV6-6	once	TRBJ2-7	-	CASSYSMGYGEQYF	TGTGCCAGCAGTTACTCGATGGGTTATGGTGAGCAGTACTTC
TRBV19	hyperexpanded	TRBJ1-2	-	CATEAYGYTF	TGTGCCACTGAGGCCTATGGCTACACCTTC
TRBV19	-	TRBJ1-4	-	CASSNQQGLNEKLFF	TGTGCCAGTAGTAACCAACAGGGCCTTAATGAAAAACTGTTTTTT
TRBV7-9	-	TRBJ1-2	TRBD1	CASSLGTAYGYTF	TGTGCCAGCAGCTTGGGGACAGCCTATGGCTACACCTTC
TRBV7-2	-	TRBJ2-7	TRBD2	CASSSGLLPYEQYF	TGTGCCAGCAGTTCGGGACTACTCCCCTACGAGCAGTACTTC